This TCR beta chain was sequenced for a study of CD8+CD57+ T cells in acquired aplastic anemia. Whole-study results and caveats: Between the patient and control groups, CD8+ Simpson's diversity did not differ significantly.

This clonotype came up a few times. What it binds is unknown. All sequencing subjects had displayed CD8+CD57+ cell expansion on flow cytometry. V lost 3 bases and J lost 2; bases outside the gene matches: 11. Germline CDR1 and CDR2: DFQATT and SNEGSKA (reference sequence). CDR3 size: 18 residues. TCR beta VDJ and CDR3 were profiled, and genomic DNA was the template. One entry per CDR3 protein results from TCRdb running MiXCR on the reads. The data show 150,000 to 200,000 distinct CDR3 sequences, nearly 50% seen once. The chain recombines TRBV20-1 with TRBJ1-5; 12 bases are a match to TRBD1. Sample: sorted CD4+, CD8+, or CD8+CD57+ T cells (not recorded which) from PBMCs. The sequence was collected from a human donor with aplastic anemia. The CDR3 DNA reads TGCAGTGCTAGGGGACAGGGGGCGCGGGGAATTGGCAATCAGCCCCAGCATTTT. Translating it yields CSARGQGARGIGNQPQHF.